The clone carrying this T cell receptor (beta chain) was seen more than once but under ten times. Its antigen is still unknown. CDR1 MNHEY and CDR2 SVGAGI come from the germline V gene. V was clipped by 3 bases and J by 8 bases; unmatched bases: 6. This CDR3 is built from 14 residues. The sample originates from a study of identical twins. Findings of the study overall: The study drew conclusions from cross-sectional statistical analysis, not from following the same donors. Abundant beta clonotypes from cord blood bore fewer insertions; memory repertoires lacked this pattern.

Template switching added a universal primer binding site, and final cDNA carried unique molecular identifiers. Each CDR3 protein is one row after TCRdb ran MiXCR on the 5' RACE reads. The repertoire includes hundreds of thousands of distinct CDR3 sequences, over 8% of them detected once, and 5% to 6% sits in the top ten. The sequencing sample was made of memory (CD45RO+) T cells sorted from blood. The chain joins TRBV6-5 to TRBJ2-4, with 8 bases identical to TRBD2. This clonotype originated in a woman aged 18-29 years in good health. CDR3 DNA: TGTGCCAGCAGTTATCGGGGGGGCCGGGACATTCAGTACTTC. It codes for CASSYRGGRDIQYF.